This T cell receptor (beta chain) came from a study of T-cell reconstitution after alpha-beta-depleted transplantation in children. General study findings and limits: Newly produced T cells mostly accounted for T-cell counts and diversity one year post-transplant. Where alpha-beta T cells came from about two months after transplant was reportedly several hundred expanded graft clones.

Many counts were recorded for this clonotype. Its specificity is unknown. A library of TCRbeta sequences, prepared with unique molecular identifiers, was generated. TCRdb used MiXCR to reprocess the PCR reads, holding one entry per CDR3 protein. The sample consists of 200,000 to 250,000 distinct CDR3 sequences, under 8.5% of them appearing once. Germline V gene lookup returns CDR1 MNHEY and CDR2 SMNVEV (reference sequence). Trimming took 7 bases from V and 7 from J, leaving 22 bases between them. The CDR3 extends over 15 amino acids. The sequence was collected from a boy younger than 10 with acute lymphoblastic leukemia, due to receive a stem cell transplant. Here the sequenced sample was PBMCs, taken before TCRalphabeta/CD19-depleted stem cell transplant. The J gene is TRBJ2-5, the V gene TRBV27; perhaps TRBD1 as D (6 bases). The CDR3 loop reads CASTPWGRPITTQYF. The CDR3 DNA sequence: TGTGCCAGCACCCCCTGGGGGCGGCCAATTACGACCCAGTACTTC.